The rows below give T cell receptor beta chains drawn from one sample of a study of OX40 agonist ivuxolimab in advanced cancers. Using immunoSEQ multiplex PCR, the repertoire was profiled, and TCRdb retains in-frame clones only, with some absent. The sample comprises about 17,000 clones, around 80% of which are singletons, and under 30% rests with the top ten. The source material was CD4+ or CD8+ T cells sorted from blood, sampled in a trial of the OX40 agonist ivuxolimab. The origin of the receptors is an adult with an advanced solid tumor such as melanoma, head and neck, liver or kidney cancer. Each CDR3 is given without its conserved first and last residue. Fields, in order: J gene, V gene, CDR3 protein.

>TRBJ2-2|TRBV9
ASSVGQGNGELF
>TRBJ2-7|TRBV10-3
AIKGGESYEQY
>TRBJ2-1|TRBV10-1
ASSGAGGANEQF
>TRBJ2-7|TRBV6-6
ASSWKGGYEQY
>TRBJ1-2|TRBV7-9
ASSFSGRGRKGYT
>TRBJ1-2|TRBV5-4
ASSSEGMHGYT
>TRBJ1-6|TRBV15
ATSRDKGVGYNSPLH
>TRBJ2-1|TRBV15
ATSPPSGKQF
>TRBJ1-4|TRBV27
ASSILQGRGEKLF
>TRBJ1-4|TRBV4-2
ASSQDPDPNEKLF
>TRBJ2-3|TRBV7-9
ASSYRTDSAPGTDTQY
>TRBJ2-1|TRBV2
ASSEVRGLEQF
>TRBJ2-1|TRBV7-3
ASSPSRAEYNEQF
>TRBJ2-5|TRBV4-1
ASSRGQQETQY
>TRBJ1-5|TRBV7-6
ASSLEGATNQPQH
>TRBJ2-3|TRBV19
ASSPRSISTDTQY
>TRBJ2-7|TRBV27
ASSLAGLRSYEQY
>TRBJ2-7|TRBV6-5
ASSVQGPYEQY
>TRBJ2-1|TRBV9
ASSVTGGNEQF
>TRBJ1-1|TRBV19
ASSIGSRSEAF
>TRBJ2-1|TRBV28
ASSLLAGGHNEQF
>TRBJ2-1|TRBV6-6
ASSYWGNEQF
>TRBJ1-2|TRBV28
ASLTGTGYTNYGYT
>TRBJ1-2|TRBV6-4
ASSADRGAAGGYT
>TRBJ1-4|TRBV28
ASSFPGHFTTNEKLF
>TRBJ2-2|TRBV7-3
ASSPDSGSSNTGELF
>-|TRBV7-9
ASSPGGSYEQY
>TRBJ2-3|TRBV15
ATSRDNGGGYTQY
>TRBJ2-1|TRBV4-3
ASSQESSSYNEQF
>TRBJ2-1|TRBV12-5
ASAVADIRDEQF
>TRBJ1-2|TRBV7-9
ASSLESFNYGYT
>TRBJ2-7|TRBV9
ASSVSSGSHEQY
>TRBJ1-3|TRBV30
AWSVGVSGNTIY
>TRBJ2-3|TRBV7-9
ASSDSGTNTDTQY
>TRBJ2-7|TRBV19
ASSAGRTVYEQY
>TRBJ2-3|TRBV14
ASSQDWKALAGGRRTDTQY
>TRBJ2-4|TRBV4-3
ASSQGLEGGIQY
>TRBJ1-6|TRBV14
ASSQLGDSPLH
>TRBJ1-4|TRBV4-3
ASSQFHGPREGKLF
>TRBJ2-1|TRBV12-2
ASRLVRVNGYNEQF